This T cell receptor (beta chain) was captured in a study of blood T cell repertoires in COVID-19. Trimming shortened V by 2 bases and J by 2 bases, and 13 bases separated the two germline ends. There are 15 residues in the CDR3. Germline V gives CDR1 MNHEY, CDR2 SVGAGI. Assay: immunoSEQ multiplex PCR; the TCRdb copy retains only in-frame clones and omits some. The repertoire holds approximately 210,000 clones, with around 75% as singletons. The specimen sequenced was peripheral blood. V and J are TRBV6-5 and TRBJ2-7; D might be TRBD1 (5 bases). This TCR was recovered from a human donor in a cohort sampled during active COVID-19. CDR3 region: CASSYRPTAPYEQYF. In nucleotides, the CDR3 is TGTGCCAGCAGTTACCGGCCGACAGCCCCCTACGAGCAGTACTTC.